These 31 T cell receptor delta chains were sequenced from one sample in a study of gamma-delta chains in newborns, infants, children. TCRdb re-identified clones in the reads via CATT. The table records around 9,700 delta-chain clones, 22% of them present only once. The sample comprised blood. These receptors were collected from a child who was a newborn, infant or young child, either healthy, febrile or measles-vaccinated (not recorded which).

The rearrangement joins TRDV3 to TRDJ1, with TRDD3 matching 13 bases. In germline, CDR1 is TVYSNPD, CDR2 GDNSRS (reference sequence). This CDR3 has 19 amino acids. Trimming at V came to 2 bases and at J to 2 bases, leaving 17 bases not matched to a gene. CDR3 amino acids: CAFGSLHWGIRAGTDKLIF. CDR3 nucleotide sequence: TGTGCCTTTGGTTCTCTCCACTGGGGGATACGAGCCGGGACCGATAAACTCATCTTT.

The chain employs TRDV2 and TRDJ1, with 11 bases identical to TRDD3. The CDR3 has 21 residues. Germline-derived CDR1 and CDR2 are GEAIGNYY and EKD. V gave up 1 base and J gave up 2 bases; unmatched junction bases: 20. CDR3 sequence (DNA): TGTGCCTGTGACACTATAACGAAAAACGTTATGGGGGATACGGGTACCGATAAACTCATCTTT. Amino acid sequence: CACDTITKNVMGDTGTDKLIF.

This clone has just one count. Other DNA sequences in this specimen translate into the identical CDR3. The chain employs TRDV2 and TRDJ1; 8 nucleotides line up with TRDD3. The length of the CDR3 is 18 residues. CDR1 is GEAIGNYY and CDR2 is EKD in the germline V gene. Germline trimming cut 3 bases from V and 0 bases from J; bases unmatched to any gene: 14. Here the CDR3 DNA reads TGTGCCTGTGACCGCCTCTTTGTGGGGGATCAGCACACCGATAAACTCATCTTT. As protein: CACDRLFVGDQHTDKLIF.

In this sample, this clone is medium-sized (0.01 to 0.1%). This chain joins TRDV2 and TRDJ2, with 11 bases identical to TRDD3. Germline CDR1 GEAIGNYY, CDR2 EKD. The length of the CDR3 is 15 residues. With V trimmed by 0 bases and J by 6 bases, 2 bases remained unmatched. The CDR3: CACDTLGGYAAQLFF. The CDR3, as DNA: TGTGCCTGTGACACCCTTGGGGGATACGCAGCACAACTCTTCTTT.

V usage is TRDV2 and J usage is TRDJ1, with D perhaps TRDD3 (5 bases). CDR1 and CDR2 from the germline V gene are GEAIGNYY and EKD. The CDR3 has 22 amino acids. V was clipped by 0 bases and J by 0 bases, with 31 bases between them. CDR3 loop: CACDTFALGGLVPRGDTDKLIF. CDR3 nucleotide sequence: TGTGCCTGTGACACCTTTGCCCTAGGGGGTCTGGTGCCGAGGGGGGACACCGATAAACTCATCTTT.

This sequence joins TRDV1 and TRDJ1; D may be TRDD3 (6 bases). The germline V gene encodes CDR1 TSWWSYY and CDR2 QGS. V dropped 4 bases and J dropped 5 bases, with 41 bases sitting between them. The CDR3 runs to 23 residues. The CDR3 here is CALGGVLLTPRLLLWGLADKLIF. The CDR3 region has the DNA TGTGCTCTTGGGGGGGTCCTTCTAACTCCCAGACTTCTCCTTTGGGGGCTCGCAGATAAACTCATCTTT.

V usage is TRDV1 and J usage is TRDJ1; D not resolved. This CDR3 has 12 residues. Germline V gene sequence: CDR1 TSWWSYY, CDR2 QGS. The V end was cut by 4 bases, the J end by 8 bases, with 11 bases between. The CDR3 loop reads CALGALGTKLIF. CDR3 DNA: TGTGCTCTTGGGGCCCTCGGGACGAAACTCATCTTT.

V and J are TRDV2 and TRDJ3; 9 nucleotides agree with TRDD3. Germline V CDR1 and CDR2: GEAIGNYY, EKD. Unmatched junction bases numbered 20, after V lost 0 bases and J lost 0 bases. The CDR3 spans 24 residues. For the CDR3, the DNA is TGTGCCTGTGACACCGTGACTGGGGGACAAAAGGATCTTCAGGACTCCTGGGACACCCGACAGATGTTTTTC. Translation gives CACDTVTGGQKDLQDSWDTRQMFF.

CDR3 bases: TGTGCCTGTGACACCGTTCGTCTGGCTGGGGGTTTTAGCTCCTGGGACACCCGACAGATGTTTTTC. It yields the protein CACDTVRLAGGFSSWDTRQMFF. This chain links TRDV2 with TRDJ3; the match to TRDD3 covers 7 bases. J gave up 0 bases and V 0 bases, and 16 bases lay outside the gene matches. The CDR3 consists of 22 residues. Germline V gene data show CDR1 as GEAIGNYY and CDR2 as EKD.

The rearrangement uses TRDV2 and TRDJ1; unclear D gene. V was trimmed by 3 bases and J by 3 bases, leaving 13 bases between them. CDR3 length: 14 amino acids. Germline V gene data show CDR1 as GEAIGNYY and CDR2 as EKD. CDR3 sequence reads: CACDSVGAADKLIF. The CDR3 nucleotides are TGTGCCTGTGACTCCGTCGGGGCCGCCGATAAACTCATCTTT.

This rearrangement joins TRDV2 to TRDJ2, with 13 positions matching TRDD3. Germline trimming cut 3 bases from V and 6 bases from J; bases unmatched to any gene: 6. The CDR3 sequence is 16 residues long. CDR1 and CDR2 from the germline V gene are GEAIGNYY and EKD. The CDR3 bases are TGTGCCTGTGACGCGTTACTGGGGGATACGTCAGCACAACTCTTCTTT. Its translation is CACDALLGDTSAQLFF.

For this clone: This likely reflects a read error, since a far larger clone is one base away. Other DNA sequences in this sample translate to the same CDR3. The chain links TRDV2 to TRDJ3; TRDD3 matches at 12 bases. With 7 bases clipped from V and 2 bases from J, the junction kept 8 bases outside the gene matches. Germline lookup yields CDR1 GEAIGNYY and CDR2 EKD. The CDR3 loop spans 18 amino acids. The CDR3 region is CACDSAGGYAWDTRQMFF. CDR3 nucleotide sequence: TGTGCCTGCGACTCCGCTGGGGGATACGCCTGGGACACCCGACAGATGTTTTTC.

V is TRDV2 and J is TRDJ1; unclear D gene. The germline V and J ends were trimmed by 3 bases and 5 bases, with 21 bases remaining between them. The CDR3 consists of 16 residues. Looked up from germline, CDR1 is GEAIGNYY and CDR2 is EKD. Here the CDR3 reads CACDSLWETSKDKLIF. The DNA for the CDR3 is TGTGCCTGTGACTCCCTGTGGGAGACGTCCAAGGATAAACTCATCTTT.

This clone was counted only a few times. The chain is built from TRDV2 and TRDJ1, with D possibly being TRDD3 (6 bases). The CDR3 runs to 17 residues. The V gene's germline CDR1 is GEAIGNYY and CDR2 EKD. V lost 3 bases to trimming and J lost 0 bases, with 19 bases between them. The CDR3 nucleotides read TGTGCCTGTGACTCGCTGGGGTTAGAGATTCACACCGATAAACTCATCTTT. It is translated as CACDSLGLEIHTDKLIF.

As regards this clone: Distinct nucleotide sequences in the sample also encode this CDR3. V is TRDV2 and J is TRDJ3, with 13 nucleotides matching TRDD3. The CDR3 consists of 20 residues. The germline CDR1 and CDR2 sequences are GEAIGNYY and EKD. Losses at the gene ends were 1 base for V and 0 bases for J; bases not matched to a gene: 5. CDR3 protein: CACDTVLGDTRSWDTRQMFF. The CDR3 nucleotides are TGTGCCTGTGACACGGTACTGGGGGATACGCGCTCCTGGGACACCCGACAGATGTTTTTC.

This clone occurred a few times. The chain uses TRDV2 and TRDJ1, with 13 nucleotides matching TRDD3. CDR3 length: 17 residues. Per the germline V gene, CDR1 is GEAIGNYY and CDR2 is EKD. V was clipped by 3 bases and J by 3 bases; unmatched bases: 9. The CDR3 nucleotides read TGTGCCTGTGACCCAGTTCGTACTGGGGGATACGCCGATAAACTCATCTTT. This codes for CACDPVRTGGYADKLIF.

By proportion, this clone is medium-sized (0.01 to 0.1%). The rearrangement links TRDV2 to TRDJ1; D gene unclear. The germline V gene has CDR1 GEAIGNYY and CDR2 EKD. CDR3 length equals 15 residues. Trimming removed 3 bases at V and 3 bases at J, with 16 bases between. CDR3 nucleotide sequence: TGTGCCTGTGACCCTCTTTCGATTGGCCCCGATAAACTCATCTTT. It yields the protein CACDPLSIGPDKLIF.

This clone qualifies as medium-sized. At the DNA level, this CDR3 is encoded by other sequences in the same sample as well. The chain employs TRDV2 and TRDJ1, with TRDD3 matching over 9 bases. Germline assignment: CDR1 GEAIGNYY and CDR2 EKD. This CDR3 contains 16 residues. With V trimmed by 3 bases and J by 0 bases, 7 bases remained unmatched. The CDR3 bases are TGTGCCTGTGACGTACTGGGGGACCGGCACACCGATAAACTCATCTTT. This gives the protein CACDVLGDRHTDKLIF.

Concerning this clone: One junction end disagrees with the germline gene, perhaps due to a read error. The V and J genes are TRDV2 and TRDJ1; 7 bases match TRDD3. Germline V gene sequence: CDR1 GEAIGNYY, CDR2 EKD. The CDR3 totals 21 residues. The CDR3 DNA reads as TGTGCCTGTGACACCGCTGGAGGACTGGGGCCCAACGGCGGGGACACCGATAAACTCATCTTC. It yields the protein CACDTAGGLGPNGGDTDKLIF.

This chain joins TRDV2 and TRDJ1; 7 nucleotides line up with TRDD3. Germline values: CDR1 GEAIGNYY, CDR2 EKD. V dropped 0 bases and J dropped 0; count of bases not matched to a gene: 27. This CDR3 is 23 amino acids long. The CDR3, as DNA: TGTGCCTGTGACACCGTTAACCCTCCACCGCCGGTAGATGGGGGACAGTACACCGATAAACTCATCTTT. This gives the protein CACDTVNPPPPVDGGQYTDKLIF.

With respect to this clone: This clone may be a read error of a much larger clone one base away. The rearrangement links TRDV2 to TRDJ1, with a tentative D call TRDD3 (8 bases). This CDR3 is built from 22 residues. Trimming stripped 3 bases from V and 0 bases from J, with 34 bases between. From germline, CDR1 is GEAIGNYY and CDR2 EKD. This CDR3 reads CACDSLPQLGGLPQIYTDKLIF. Here the CDR3 DNA reads TGTGCCTGTGACTCCCTTCCTCAACTGGGGGGCCTTCCACAGATTTACACCGATAAACTCATCTTT.

This clone was found a few times. This rearrangement joins TRDV2 to TRDJ3; TRDD3 aligns across 9 bases. This CDR3 is built from 23 residues. Per the germline V gene, CDR1 is GEAIGNYY and CDR2 is EKD. With 0 bases clipped from V and 0 bases from J, the junction kept 17 bases outside the gene matches. The CDR3 coding sequence is TGTGCCTGTGACACCGTGTTTACTACTGGGGGACGTTCTAGCTCCTGGGACACCCGACAGATGTTTTTC. It yields the protein CACDTVFTTGGRSSSWDTRQMFF.

The rearrangement joins TRDV2 to TRDJ1, with 9 nucleotides matching TRDD3. In germline, CDR1 is GEAIGNYY, CDR2 EKD. The CDR3 length is 18 residues. The V and J ends lost 3 bases and 1 base, in that order; junction bases with no gene match: 14. The CDR3 DNA reads TGTGCCTGTGACCGTATTCCTTCTGGGGGATTAGGCACCGATAAACTCATCTTT. It specifies CACDRIPSGGLGTDKLIF.

The chain joins TRDV1 to TRDJ1; D is unresolved. CDR1 TSWWSYY and CDR2 QGS come from the germline V gene. The V end lost 0 bases, the J end lost 0 bases, and 23 bases lay between the germline ends. This CDR3 has 20 residues. The CDR3 DNA reads TGTGCTCTTGGGGAACTAGGCCCCTCGATGGTGGGTTCGTACACCGATAAACTCATCTTT. This encodes CALGELGPSMVGSYTDKLIF.

The chain's CDR3 is CACDPGRGDTPPTDKLIF. CDR3 sequence (DNA): TGTGCCTGTGACCCTGGAAGGGGGGATACGCCCCCCACCGATAAACTCATCTTT. The J gene is TRDJ1, the V gene TRDV2, with 10 bases lining up with TRDD3. The CDR3 extends over 18 amino acids. The germline gives CDR1 GEAIGNYY, CDR2 EKD. After removal of 3 bases from V and 1 base from J, the junction contained 13 bases not matched to a gene.

This chain uses TRDV2 with TRDJ1, with TRDD3 matching over 13 bases. The CDR3 has 19 amino acids. CDR1 and CDR2 (germline): GEAIGNYY, EKD. V lost 0 bases and J lost 1; bases outside the gene matches: 10. DNA of the CDR3: TGTGCCTGTGACACCCTACTGGGGGATACGCGATTCGCCACCGATAAACTCATCTTT. It translates to CACDTLLGDTRFATDKLIF.

The chain employs TRDV1 and TRDJ1; TRDD2 agrees at 9 bases. The junction had 17 bases not matched to a gene; V was cut back by 3 bases and J by 3 bases. Germline-derived CDR1 and CDR2 are TSWWSYY and QGS. The CDR3 runs 19 residues. CDR3 amino acids: CALGDHTPSYLRNADKLIF. The CDR3 DNA reads as TGTGCTCTTGGGGACCACACGCCTTCCTACTTAAGGAACGCCGATAAACTCATCTTT.

The gene calls are TRDV2 and TRDJ3; 9 bases are shared with TRDD3. The CDR3 has 23 residues. Germline trimming cut 5 bases from V and 2 bases from J; bases unmatched to any gene: 24. Germline V CDR1 and CDR2: GEAIGNYY, EKD. The CDR3 loop is CACGPTVLGDPSSPPWDTRQMFF. The CDR3 nucleotides are TGTGCCTGTGGCCCAACCGTACTGGGGGACCCTTCAAGTCCCCCCTGGGACACCCGACAGATGTTTTTC.

Worth noting for this clone: A much larger clone differs from this one at a single base, so this may be a read error. The chain joins TRDV2 to TRDJ1, with 9 bases matching TRDD3. Germline values: CDR1 GEAIGNYY, CDR2 EKD. The CDR3 loop spans 14 amino acids. The CDR3 nucleotides are TGTGCCTGTGACGTACTGGGGGACACCGATAAACTCACCTTT. This gives the protein CACDVLGDTDKLTF.

J is TRDJ1 and V is TRDV1, with 8 bases identical to TRDD3. Germline V CDR1 and CDR2: TSWWSYY, QGS. Unmatched junction bases numbered 37, after V lost 0 bases and J lost 1 base. The CDR3 length is 27 residues. CDR3 region: CALGELTMAFISSPEFLGYASTDKLIF. The CDR3 DNA reads TGTGCTCTTGGGGAACTCACCATGGCCTTCATAAGTTCCCCCGAGTTCCTGGGATACGCGAGCACCGATAAACTCATCTTT.

A word on this clone: Other DNA sequences within the sample encode an identical CDR3. This chain joins TRDV2 and TRDJ1; no firm D call. V dropped 3 bases and J dropped 2 bases, with 12 bases sitting between them. The germline gives CDR1 GEAIGNYY, CDR2 EKD. There are 14 residues in the CDR3. In DNA, the CDR3 is TGTGCCTGTGACGCTCTCGCGTATACCGATAAACTCATCTTT. It yields the protein CACDALAYTDKLIF.